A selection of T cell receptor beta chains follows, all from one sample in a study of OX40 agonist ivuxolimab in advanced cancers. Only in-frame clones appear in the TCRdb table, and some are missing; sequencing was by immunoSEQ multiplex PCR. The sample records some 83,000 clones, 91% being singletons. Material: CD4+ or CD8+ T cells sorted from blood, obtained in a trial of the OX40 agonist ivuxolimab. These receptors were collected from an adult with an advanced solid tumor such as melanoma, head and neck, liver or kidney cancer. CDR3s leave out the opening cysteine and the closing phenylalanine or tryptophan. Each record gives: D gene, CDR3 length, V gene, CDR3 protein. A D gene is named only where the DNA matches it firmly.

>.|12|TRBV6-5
ASSYSRRSGEQY
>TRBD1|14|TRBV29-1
SVQEGGTGPGNTIY
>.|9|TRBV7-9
ANLDTDTQY
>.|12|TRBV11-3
ASSGPFIINEQF
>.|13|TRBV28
ASDSGLISNQPQH
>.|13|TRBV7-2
ASSLDGLMGQPQH
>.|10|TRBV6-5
ASSPDYNEQF
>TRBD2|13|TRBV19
ASSPYAGGRNEQF
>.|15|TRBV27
ASSLSPMGPPYNEQF
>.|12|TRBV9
ASSVGSSSYEQY
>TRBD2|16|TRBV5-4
ASSLPLAGPSGANVLT
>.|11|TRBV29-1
SVGRAYGYGYT
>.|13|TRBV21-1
ASSLPGTPGNTIY
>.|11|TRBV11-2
ASSFFGIAEAF